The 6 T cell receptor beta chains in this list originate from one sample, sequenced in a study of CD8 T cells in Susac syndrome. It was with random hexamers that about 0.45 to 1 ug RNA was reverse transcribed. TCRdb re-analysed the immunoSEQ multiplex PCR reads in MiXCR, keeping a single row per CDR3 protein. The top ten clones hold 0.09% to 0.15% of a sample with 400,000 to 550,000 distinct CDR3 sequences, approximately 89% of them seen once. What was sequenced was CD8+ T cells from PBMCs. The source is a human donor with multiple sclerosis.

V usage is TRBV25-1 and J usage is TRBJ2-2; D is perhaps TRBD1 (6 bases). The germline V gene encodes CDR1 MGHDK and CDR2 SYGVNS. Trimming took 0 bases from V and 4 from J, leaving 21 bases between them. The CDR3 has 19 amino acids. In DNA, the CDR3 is TGTGCCAGCAGTGAATATTTCGGTAGGGAACAGGGAGCCACCGGGGAGCTGTTTTTT. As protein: CASSEYFGREQGATGELFF.

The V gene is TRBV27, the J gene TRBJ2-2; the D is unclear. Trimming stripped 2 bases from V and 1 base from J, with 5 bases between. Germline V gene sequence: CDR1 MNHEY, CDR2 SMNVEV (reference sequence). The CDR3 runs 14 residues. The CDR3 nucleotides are TGTGCCAGCAGTTTAGCCCTGAACACCGGGGAGCTGTTTTTT. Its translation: CASSLALNTGELFF.

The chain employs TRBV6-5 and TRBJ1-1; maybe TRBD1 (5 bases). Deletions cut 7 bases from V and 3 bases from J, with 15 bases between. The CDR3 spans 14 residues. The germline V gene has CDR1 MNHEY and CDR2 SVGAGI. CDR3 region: CASIVPGRDTEAFF. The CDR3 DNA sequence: TGTGCCAGCATTGTTCCAGGGAGGGACACTGAAGCTTTCTTT.

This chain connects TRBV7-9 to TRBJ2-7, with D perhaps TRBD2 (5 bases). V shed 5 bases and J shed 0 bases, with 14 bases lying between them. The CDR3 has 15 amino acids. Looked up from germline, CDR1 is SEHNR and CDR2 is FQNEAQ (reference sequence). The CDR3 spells CASSGQVGSSYEQYF. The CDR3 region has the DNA TGTGCCAGCAGCGGGCAGGTTGGGAGCTCCTACGAGCAGTACTTC.

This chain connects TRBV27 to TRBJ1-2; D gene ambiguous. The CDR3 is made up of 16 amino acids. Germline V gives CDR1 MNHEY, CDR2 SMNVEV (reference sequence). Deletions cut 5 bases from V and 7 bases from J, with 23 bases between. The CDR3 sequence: CASSPKYYTRLPGYTF. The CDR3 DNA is TGTGCCAGCAGTCCTAAATACTATACGAGACTCCCTGGCTACACCTTC.

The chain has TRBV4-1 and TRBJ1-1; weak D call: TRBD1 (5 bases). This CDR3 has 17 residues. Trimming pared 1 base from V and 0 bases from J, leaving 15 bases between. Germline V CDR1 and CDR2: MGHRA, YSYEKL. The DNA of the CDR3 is TGCGCCAGCAGCCAAGCTGGGACTTACTACATGAACACTGAAGCTTTCTTT. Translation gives CASSQAGTYYMNTEAFF.